This is a list of T cell receptor beta chains from one sample in a study of control samples from healthy donors and cancer patients. Repertoires were generated with immunoSEQ multiplex PCR, while TCRdb's copy carries only in-frame clones and drops some. The sample consists of 40,000 to 55,000 clones, roughly 77% of them appearing once. The sample taken for sequencing was formalin-fixed, paraffin-embedded tissue. Every receptor here comes from a male donor with melanoma. CDR3s include the opening cysteine and the closing phenylalanine or tryptophan. The D gene is left open where the match is weak. Clone size is given for some rows only: seen once, a few or many times, or a class if the clone is expanded.

d_gene: TRBD1; abundance: NA; v_gene: TRBV7-8; j_gene: TRBJ1-4; CDR3aa: CASSLETGMMKKLFF; CDR3nt: TGTGCCAGCAGCCTTGAGACAGGGATGATGAAAAAACTGTTTTTT
d_gene: TRBD2; abundance: NA; v_gene: TRBV6-5; j_gene: TRBJ2-7; CDR3aa: CASSYSQSGRYEQYF; CDR3nt: TGTGCCAGCAGTTACTCACAGAGCGGGAGATACGAGCAGTACTTC
d_gene: NA; abundance: NA; v_gene: TRBV10-3; j_gene: TRBJ2-1; CDR3aa: CAISEGGRESSYNEQFF; CDR3nt: TGTGCCATCAGTGAAGGGGGGCGCGAGAGCTCCTACAATGAGCAGTTCTTC
d_gene: NA; abundance: medium-sized; v_gene: TRBV2; j_gene: TRBJ2-4; CDR3aa: CASSPVDSKNIQYF; CDR3nt: TGTGCCAGCAGCCCTGTCGACAGCAAAAACATTCAGTACTTC
d_gene: TRBD2; abundance: NA; v_gene: TRBV5-6; j_gene: TRBJ2-1; CDR3aa: CASSRTSGASNEQFF; CDR3nt: TGTGCCAGCAGCCGGACTAGCGGGGCCAGCAATGAGCAGTTCTTC
d_gene: NA; abundance: NA; v_gene: TRBV29-1; j_gene: TRBJ1-3; CDR3aa: CSVEGSGNTIYF; CDR3nt: TGCAGCGTTGAGGGTTCTGGAAACACCATATATTTT
d_gene: NA; abundance: NA; v_gene: TRBV20-1; j_gene: TRBJ2-3; CDR3aa: CSASRGTQYF; CDR3nt: TGCAGTGCTAGTAGGGGTACGCAGTATTTT
d_gene: NA; abundance: once; v_gene: TRBV5-4; j_gene: TRBJ1-1; CDR3aa: CASSLATDTEAFF; CDR3nt: TGTGCCAGCAGCTTGGCCACGGACACTGAAGCTTTCTTT
d_gene: NA; abundance: NA; v_gene: TRBV4-2; j_gene: TRBJ2-7; CDR3aa: CASSQVPYEQYF; CDR3nt: TGTGCCAGCAGCCAAGTACCCTACGAGCAGTACTTC
d_gene: NA; abundance: NA; v_gene: TRBV21-1; j_gene: TRBJ2-3; CDR3aa: CATLVNQTDTQYF; CDR3nt: TGTGCCACCCTGGTCAATCAGACAGATACGCAGTATTTT
d_gene: TRBD1; abundance: NA; v_gene: TRBV5-4; j_gene: TRBJ2-2; CDR3aa: CASSQDRSAGELFF; CDR3nt: TGTGCCAGCAGCCAGGACAGGAGCGCCGGGGAGCTGTTTTTT
d_gene: TRBD2; abundance: NA; v_gene: TRBV5-4; j_gene: TRBJ2-7; CDR3aa: CASSRGLAEAYEQYF; CDR3nt: TGTGCCAGCAGCAGGGGACTAGCGGAGGCCTACGAGCAGTACTTC
d_gene: NA; abundance: NA; v_gene: TRBV28; j_gene: TRBJ2-7; CDR3aa: CASSYVASVPEQYF; CDR3nt: TGTGCCAGCAGTTACGTCGCGAGTGTTCCCGAGCAGTACTTC
d_gene: TRBD1; abundance: NA; v_gene: TRBV28; j_gene: TRBJ2-1; CDR3aa: CASSGRTGGSEQFF; CDR3nt: TGTGCCAGCAGTGGGCGGACAGGGGGCAGTGAGCAGTTCTTC
d_gene: NA; abundance: NA; v_gene: TRBV25-1; j_gene: TRBJ1-5; CDR3aa: CASSAGGGFGNQPQHF; CDR3nt: TGTGCCAGCAGTGCCGGGGGGGGTTTTGGCAATCAGCCCCAGCATTTT
d_gene: TRBD2; abundance: NA; v_gene: TRBV11-2; j_gene: TRBJ2-7; CDR3aa: CASSLYLGLAGGEYEQYF; CDR3nt: TGTGCCAGCAGCTTATATCTCGGACTAGCGGGAGGGGAATACGAGCAGTACTTC
d_gene: NA; abundance: NA; v_gene: TRBV19; j_gene: TRBJ1-1; CDR3aa: CASSSSGITEAFF; CDR3nt: TGTGCCAGTAGTAGCTCAGGGATCACTGAAGCTTTCTTT
d_gene: NA; abundance: few; v_gene: TRBV6-1; j_gene: TRBJ1-5; CDR3aa: CASSDEVGSRLGNQPQHF; CDR3nt: TGTGCCAGCAGTGATGAGGTAGGATCCCGGTTGGGCAATCAGCCCCAGCATTTT
d_gene: TRBD1; abundance: NA; v_gene: TRBV11-2; j_gene: TRBJ1-5; CDR3aa: CASSSGQFNQPQHF; CDR3nt: TGTGCCAGCAGCTCGGGACAGTTTAATCAGCCCCAGCATTTT
d_gene: NA; abundance: NA; v_gene: TRBV12-3/TRBV12-4; j_gene: TRBJ2-3; CDR3aa: CASSGPTRDTQYF; CDR3nt: TGTGCCAGCAGTGGACCCACCCGAGATACGCAGTATTTT
d_gene: TRBD2; abundance: NA; v_gene: TRBV5-1; j_gene: TRBJ2-7; CDR3aa: CASSLAFGSGRDYEQYF; CDR3nt: TGCGCCAGCAGCTTGGCCTTTGGTTCCGGGAGGGACTACGAGCAGTACTTC
d_gene: NA; abundance: NA; v_gene: TRBV6-5; j_gene: TRBJ1-5; CDR3aa: CASRVTANQPQHF; CDR3nt: TGTGCCAGCAGGGTGACTGCGAATCAGCCCCAGCATTTT
d_gene: TRBD1; abundance: many; v_gene: TRBV16; j_gene: TRBJ2-4; CDR3aa: CASSPERTGRNIQYF; CDR3nt: TGTGCCAGCAGCCCCGAAAGGACAGGGAGGAACATTCAGTACTTC
d_gene: NA; abundance: few; v_gene: TRBV3-1/TRBV3-2; j_gene: TRBJ2-2; CDR3aa: CASRLRDTGELFF; CDR3nt: TGTGCCAGCCGCCTCAGGGACACCGGGGAGCTGTTTTTT
d_gene: NA; abundance: NA; v_gene: TRBV7-3; j_gene: TRBJ1-5; CDR3aa: CASSLKTGHSNQPQHF; CDR3nt: TGTGCCAGCAGCTTAAAGACGGGCCATAGCAATCAGCCCCAGCATTTT
d_gene: NA; abundance: few; v_gene: TRBV7-9; j_gene: TRBJ1-5; CDR3aa: CASSQDSALVHF; CDR3nt: TGTGCCAGCAGCCAAGACAGCGCCTTGGTGCATTTT
d_gene: NA; abundance: NA; v_gene: TRBV21-1; j_gene: TRBJ2-7; CDR3aa: CASSNHEQYF; CDR3nt: TGTGCCAGCAGCAACCACGAGCAGTACTTC
d_gene: NA; abundance: NA; v_gene: TRBV14; j_gene: TRBJ2-3; CDR3aa: CASSQGTILSTDTQYF; CDR3nt: TGTGCCAGCAGCCAAGGGACTATCCTTAGCACAGATACGCAGTATTTT
d_gene: NA; abundance: NA; v_gene: TRBV7-8; j_gene: TRBJ2-1; CDR3aa: CASSPKILGDEQFF; CDR3nt: TGTGCCAGCAGCCCCAAGATTCTAGGGGATGAGCAGTTCTTC
d_gene: TRBD1; abundance: NA; v_gene: TRBV7-3; j_gene: TRBJ2-3; CDR3aa: CASSLSGTVTDTQYF; CDR3nt: TGTGCCAGCAGCTTAAGTGGGACAGTCACAGATACGCAGTATTTT
d_gene: NA; abundance: NA; v_gene: TRBV2; j_gene: TRBJ2-5; CDR3aa: CASTGSNQETQYF; CDR3nt: TGTGCCAGCACAGGGTCCAACCAAGAGACCCAGTACTTC
d_gene: NA; abundance: NA; v_gene: TRBV6-1; j_gene: TRBJ2-7; CDR3aa: CASSEGGGTGDEQYF; CDR3nt: TGTGCCAGCAGTGAAGGCGGGGGCACGGGCGACGAGCAGTACTTC
d_gene: NA; abundance: NA; v_gene: TRBV10-3; j_gene: TRBJ2-6; CDR3aa: CAISEQGGYSGANVLTF; CDR3nt: TGTGCCATCAGTGAGCAGGGCGGATACTCTGGGGCCAACGTCCTGACTTTC
d_gene: NA; abundance: NA; v_gene: TRBV2; j_gene: TRBJ2-5; CDR3aa: CASNRDLETQYF; CDR3nt: TGTGCCAGCAATCGCGACCTTGAGACCCAGTACTTC
d_gene: TRBD2; abundance: NA; v_gene: TRBV18; j_gene: TRBJ2-6; CDR3aa: CANSPTSGRKAGANVLTF; CDR3nt: TGTGCCAACTCACCGACTAGCGGGAGGAAGGCTGGGGCCAACGTCCTGACTTTC
d_gene: TRBD1; abundance: once; v_gene: TRBV24-1; j_gene: TRBJ2-1; CDR3aa: CATRAGTGSYNEQFF; CDR3nt: TGTGCCACCAGAGCCGGGACAGGATCCTACAATGAGCAGTTCTTC
d_gene: NA; abundance: NA; v_gene: TRBV10-3; j_gene: TRBJ2-7; CDR3aa: CAISRESYEQYF; CDR3nt: TGTGCCATCAGCCGGGAGTCCTACGAGCAGTACTTC
d_gene: NA; abundance: NA; v_gene: TRBV6-5; j_gene: TRBJ2-3; CDR3aa: CASSPGGSTDTQYF; CDR3nt: TGTGCCAGCAGTCCTGGGGGTAGCACAGATACGCAGTATTTT
d_gene: TRBD2; abundance: NA; v_gene: TRBV6-1; j_gene: TRBJ2-3; CDR3aa: CASSEGLSGRRSGDTQYF; CDR3nt: TGTGCCAGCAGTGAAGGGCTGAGCGGGAGGCGTTCGGGAGATACGCAGTATTTT
d_gene: NA; abundance: NA; v_gene: TRBV27; j_gene: TRBJ1-1; CDR3aa: CASSAQGREAFF; CDR3nt: TGTGCCAGCAGTGCCCAGGGAAGGGAAGCTTTCTTT
d_gene: TRBD2; abundance: NA; v_gene: TRBV28; j_gene: TRBJ2-3; CDR3aa: CASSHSGRANLDTQYF; CDR3nt: TGTGCCAGCAGTCATAGCGGGAGGGCAAATCTAGATACGCAGTATTTT
d_gene: NA; abundance: once; v_gene: TRBV7-3; j_gene: TRBJ2-2; CDR3aa: CASSPPGGETGELFF; CDR3nt: TGTGCCAGCAGCCCCCCTGGAGGGGAGACCGGGGAGCTGTTTTTT
d_gene: NA; abundance: NA; v_gene: TRBV4-1; j_gene: TRBJ2-4; CDR3aa: CASSQEQGKAYF; CDR3nt: TGCGCCAGCAGCCAAGAACAGGGAAAGGCGTACTTC
d_gene: NA; abundance: NA; v_gene: TRBV20-1; j_gene: TRBJ2-7; CDR3aa: CSVQDSYEQYF; CDR3nt: TGCAGTGTCCAGGACTCCTACGAGCAGTACTTC
d_gene: NA; abundance: NA; v_gene: TRBV7-9; j_gene: TRBJ2-3; CDR3aa: CASSLTEDTQYF; CDR3nt: TGTGCCAGCAGCTTGACAGAAGATACGCAGTATTTT
d_gene: NA; abundance: once; v_gene: TRBV5-4; j_gene: TRBJ1-3; CDR3aa: CASSSAGERAGNTIYF; CDR3nt: TGTGCCAGCAGCAGCGCCGGGGAAAGGGCAGGAAACACCATATATTTT
d_gene: TRBD1; abundance: few; v_gene: TRBV6-5; j_gene: TRBJ1-6; CDR3aa: CASSPTGVSPLHF; CDR3nt: TGTGCCAGCAGTCCCACAGGGGTTTCACCCCTCCACTTT
d_gene: NA; abundance: medium-sized; v_gene: TRBV6-1; j_gene: TRBJ1-5; CDR3aa: CASSVDGRGPNQPQHF; CDR3nt: TGTGCCAGCAGTGTCGACGGTCGAGGGCCGAATCAGCCCCAGCATTTT
d_gene: NA; abundance: once; v_gene: TRBV15; j_gene: TRBJ2-1; CDR3aa: CATSTQYNEQFF; CDR3nt: TGTGCCACCAGCACCCAGTACAATGAGCAGTTCTTC
d_gene: NA; abundance: NA; v_gene: TRBV30; j_gene: TRBJ2-7; CDR3aa: CAWSEGSYEQYF; CDR3nt: TGTGCCTGGAGTGAGGGGTCCTACGAGCAGTACTTC